Listed here is a single T cell receptor beta chain. What it recognizes is unknown. Vbeta (60) and Jbeta (13) primers were used in the PCR. The repertoire was sequenced with immunoSEQ multiplex PCR; TCRdb's copy has only in-frame clones and lacks some. This sample has 110,000 to 150,000 clones, with 60% to 75% found just once. After removal of 6 bases from V and 0 bases from J, the junction contained 4 bases not matched to a gene. The CDR3 spans 14 residues. Germline assignment: CDR1 MNHNY and CDR2 SVGAGI (reference sequence). The sample belongs to a study of cytomegalovirus exposure and HLA in healthy donors. Study details: Out of 398 genotyped donors, roughly 83% belonged to the Caucasian-associated ancestry cluster. Notes on the study in general: The productive fraction for most TCR beta V segments was about 90% or about 30% in an earlier analysis. A later analysis associated 15,000 or so TCR beta sequences with HLA alleles at a 0.05 false discovery rate.

The rearrangement joins TRBV6-6 to TRBJ2-7; 8 bases line up with TRBD1. The sample consisted of PBMCs. The source of this sequence is a man aged 30-40 years in good health and CMV-seronegative. The CDR3 nucleotides read TGTGCCAGCAGCCCCGGGACAGGCTCCTACGAGCAGTACTTC. Protein sequence: CASSPGTGSYEQYF.